This T cell receptor beta chain is drawn from a study of shared clonotypes between healthy human individuals. Broader study findings: Rarefaction demonstrated incomplete sorted-subset sequencing despite large depth.

Free of recent acute infections or vaccinations, the donors were healthy HIV-negative adults. The donor cohort consisted entirely of Caucasian adults residing in Nashville, Tennessee. In germline, CDR1 is MNHEY, CDR2 SVGAGI. V was pared by 5 bases and J by 5 bases, with 13 bases between. CDR3 length equals 15 residues. At deep level, the assay was performed. The protocol was immunoSEQ multiplex PCR, while the TCRdb copy is restricted to in-frame clones and leaves out a portion. The sample lists around 990,000 clones, about 80% seen once, with more than 0.85% in the top ten. A remark on this clone: Its antigen is still unknown.

The J gene is TRBJ1-6, the V gene TRBV6-5, with D possibly TRBD1 on 5 matching bases. The source is a man aged 18 to 29 in good health. Some clones in this sample may be carry-over from other donors' samples. The sequenced sample consisted of memory CD4+ T cells from PBMCs. Subset indicated: CD45RA-negative fraction. CDR3 bases: TGTGCCAGCAGTCCAGGGTTTTTGAATAATTCACCCCTCCACTTT. This gives the protein CASSPGFLNNSPLHF.